Presented here are 17 T cell receptor beta chains from one specimen sequenced in a study of T-cell memory formation after mild COVID-19. Each CDR3 protein gets one entry after TCRdb re-called the 5' RACE reads with MiXCR. The sample records hundreds of thousands of distinct CDR3 sequences, around 27% being singletons. Sequencing was done on a sample of PBMCs or a T cell subset sorted from them (not recorded which). The receptors were sampled from an adult woman who had mild COVID-19 (a few samples of this study predate the infection). Cell type and time point are not known.

This clonotype turned up a few times. The rearrangement links TRBV6-6 to TRBJ2-3; D is uncertain. The CDR3 sequence is 14 residues long. The V and J ends lost 6 bases and 2 bases respectively, with 12 bases between them. CDR1 is MNHNY and CDR2 is SVGAGI in the germline V gene (reference sequence). CDR3 sequence: CASSPGQITDTQYF. CDR3 in DNA: TGTGCCAGCAGCCCCGGGCAGATCACAGATACGCAGTATTTT.

The CDR3 is CASAGALDSYEQYF. CDR3 DNA sequence: TGTGCAAGCGCAGGGGCTCTTGACTCCTACGAGCAGTACTTC. The V call is TRBV7-9, the J call TRBJ2-7; tentative D call: TRBD1 (6 bases). The CDR3 totals 14 residues. Germline V gene lookup returns CDR1 SEHNR and CDR2 FQNEAQ (reference sequence).

This clonotype was seen only a few times. The V call is TRBV12-3 or TRBV12-4, the J call TRBJ2-1; 7 positions match TRBD2. This CDR3 contains 16 residues. Trimming took 7 bases from V and 4 from J; bases not matched to a gene: 13. The CDR3 sequence is CASIFLSSLAYNEQFF. CDR3 sequence (DNA): TGTGCCAGCATCTTCCTTTCCTCACTAGCGTACAATGAGCAGTTCTTC.

The rearrangement uses TRBV7-8 and TRBJ2-7; 9 bases align to TRBD2. The V and J ends lost 5 bases and 4 bases, in that order; junction bases with no gene match: 12. Germline V gene data show CDR1 as SGHVS and CDR2 as FQNEAQ. CDR3 size: 16 residues. The CDR3 reads CASSPNRSGSRYEQYF. The CDR3, as DNA: TGTGCCAGCAGCCCAAACCGTAGCGGGAGTAGATACGAGCAGTACTTC.

This clonotype was counted a few times. The rearrangement joins TRBV4-2 to TRBJ2-1, with D possibly matching TRBD2 (6 bases). The CDR3 length is 16 residues. Looked up from germline, CDR1 is LGHNA and CDR2 is YNFKEQ. Trimming pared 0 bases from V and 7 bases from J, leaving 16 bases between. CDR3 sequence reads: CASSQDWGDSLNEQFF. The CDR3 coding sequence is TGTGCCAGCAGCCAAGATTGGGGGGACTCCCTTAATGAGCAGTTCTTC.

The CDR3 DNA follows: TGTGCCACCAGCAGAGATCCAAGGGTTGGGCAGCCCCAGCATTTT. This encodes CATSRDPRVGQPQHF. The chain couples TRBV15 to TRBJ1-5; D not certain. Germline V gene lookup returns CDR1 LNHNV and CDR2 YYDKDF (reference sequence). Trimming left V 0 bases short and J 7 bases short, with 13 bases between. This CDR3 is built from 15 residues.

The chain combines TRBV7-8 with TRBJ2-3, with 8 bases fitting TRBD2. CDR1 SGHVS and CDR2 FQNEAQ come from the germline V gene. This CDR3 comprises 16 residues. The V and J ends lost 1 base and 2 bases, in that order; junction bases with no gene match: 5. CDR3 nucleotide sequence: TGTGCCAGCAGCTTAGATAGAGCGGGGGCCACAGATACGCAGTATTTT. This sequence encodes CASSLDRAGATDTQYF. The complete variable domain, with remaining parts taken from reference TRBV7-8 and TRBJ2-3, reads GAGVSQSPRYKVAKRGQDVALRCDPISGHVSLFWYQQALGQGPEFLTYFQNEAQLDKSGLPSDRFFAERPEGSVSTLKIQRTQQEDSAVYLCASSLDRAGATDTQYFGPGTRLTVL.

This clonotype was recorded at least ten times. The chain carries TRBV29-1 and TRBJ1-2; 11 positions agree with TRBD1. Germline V CDR1 and CDR2: SQVTM, ANQGSEA. The V gene end was trimmed by 6 bases and the J gene end by 6 bases; junction bases not matched to a gene: 6. The CDR3 extends over 13 amino acids. The CDR3 loop reads CSVAGQGADGYTF. The DNA for the CDR3 is TGCAGCGTAGCTGGACAGGGGGCAGATGGCTACACCTTC.

This clonotype was recorded a few times. The rearrangement links TRBV12-3 or TRBV12-4 to TRBJ2-3; TRBD2 matches at 8 bases. CDR3 length: 16 residues. Trimming cost V 3 bases and J 5 bases; bases outside gene matches: 10. CDR3 nucleotides: TGTGCCAGCAGTTTGACTAGCGCCGAAGATATAGATACGCAGTATTTT. Translation gives CASSLTSAEDIDTQYF.

This clonotype was recorded a few times. The J gene is TRBJ1-1, the V gene TRBV10-3, with a possible D match to TRBD1 (6 bases). This CDR3 contains 13 residues. V shed 11 bases and J shed 0 bases, with 13 bases lying between them. Germline assignment: CDR1 ENHRY and CDR2 SYGVKD. The CDR3 region has the DNA TGTGCCGTCCAGGGGTACATGAACACTGAAGCTTTCTTT. It specifies CAVQGYMNTEAFF.

This clonotype has only a few counts. The chain is built from TRBV5-1 and TRBJ2-1, with 13 bases aligning to TRBD2. The CDR3 is made up of 15 amino acids. The germline V gene encodes CDR1 SGHRS and CDR2 YFSETQ. V lost 4 bases and J lost 3; bases outside the gene matches: 1. CDR3 sequence (DNA): TGCGCCAGCAGCCGACTAGCGGGGGGCTACAATGAGCAGTTCTTC. It is translated as CASSRLAGGYNEQFF.

This rearrangement joins TRBV7-3 to TRBJ1-1, with D perhaps matching TRBD1 (5 bases). This CDR3 comprises 15 residues. V lost 5 bases to trimming and J lost 3 bases, with 16 bases between them. Looked up from germline, CDR1 is SGHTA and CDR2 is FQGTGA. CDR3 sequence reads: CASSLRMVGDTEAFF. The CDR3 DNA is TGTGCCAGCAGCCTCCGTATGGTAGGGGACACTGAAGCTTTCTTT.

This clonotype turned up a few times. The gene calls are TRBV11-2 and TRBJ1-2; a possible D gene is TRBD1 (6 bases). CDR1 and CDR2 from the germline V gene are SGHAT and FQNNGV. The V end lost 5 bases, the J end lost 2 bases, and 15 bases lay between the germline ends. The CDR3 covers 15 residues. The CDR3 DNA sequence: TGTGCCAGCAGCGGTTACAGGGAAGGGAACTATGGCTACACCTTC. This codes for CASSGYREGNYGYTF.

A note on this clonotype: The junction shows a germline mismatch at one end, possibly a read error. The V call is TRBV7-7, the J call TRBJ2-1, with D perhaps TRBD2 (6 bases). The CDR3 contains 13 residues. Germline-derived CDR1 and CDR2 are SSHAT and FNYEAQ (reference sequence). CDR3 residues: CASSTSPGVQQFF. In DNA form, the CDR3 reads TGTGCTAGCAGTACTTCCCCGGGGGTGCAACAGTTCTTC.

The V call is TRBV5-1, the J call TRBJ2-2; D is unclear. Trimming pared 3 bases from V and 0 bases from J, leaving 6 bases between. CDR3 length equals 14 residues. CDR1 SGHRS and CDR2 YFSETQ come from the germline V gene. Here the CDR3 DNA reads TGCGCCAGCAGCTCTAACCCGAACACCGGGGAGCTGTTTTTT. It codes for CASSSNPNTGELFF.

There are a few counts of this clonotype. The chain carries TRBV29-1 and TRBJ2-1, with D hard to call. Germline V gene lookup returns CDR1 SQVTM and CDR2 ANQGSEA. V was pared by 7 bases and J by 5 bases, with 9 bases between. The CDR3 totals 11 residues. CDR3 bases: TGCAGCGCTCGCCCTGACAATGAGCAGTTCTTC. This encodes CSARPDNEQFF.

This sequence joins TRBV3-1 and TRBJ1-1; no clear D gene. CDR1 is LGHDT, CDR2 YNNKEL, per germline (reference sequence). There are 13 residues in the CDR3. V shed 6 bases and J shed 2 bases, with 10 bases lying between them. The chain's CDR3 is CASRRGENTEAFF. CDR3 in DNA: TGTGCCAGCAGGAGAGGAGAAAACACTGAAGCTTTCTTT.